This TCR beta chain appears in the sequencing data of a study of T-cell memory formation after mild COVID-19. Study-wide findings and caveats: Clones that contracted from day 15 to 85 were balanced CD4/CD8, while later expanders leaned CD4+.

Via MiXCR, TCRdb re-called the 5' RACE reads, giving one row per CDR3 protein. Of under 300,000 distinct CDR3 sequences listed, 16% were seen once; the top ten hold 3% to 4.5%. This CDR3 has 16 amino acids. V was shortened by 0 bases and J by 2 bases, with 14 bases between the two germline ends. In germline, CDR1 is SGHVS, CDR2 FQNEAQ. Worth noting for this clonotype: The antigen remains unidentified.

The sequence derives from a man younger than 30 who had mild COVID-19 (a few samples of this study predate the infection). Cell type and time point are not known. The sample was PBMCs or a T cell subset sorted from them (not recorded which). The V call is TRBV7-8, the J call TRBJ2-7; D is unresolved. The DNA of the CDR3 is TGTGCCAGCAGCTTAGCTCTTCGGCAGGAGCCCTACGAGCAGTACTTC. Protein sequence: CASSLALRQEPYEQYF.